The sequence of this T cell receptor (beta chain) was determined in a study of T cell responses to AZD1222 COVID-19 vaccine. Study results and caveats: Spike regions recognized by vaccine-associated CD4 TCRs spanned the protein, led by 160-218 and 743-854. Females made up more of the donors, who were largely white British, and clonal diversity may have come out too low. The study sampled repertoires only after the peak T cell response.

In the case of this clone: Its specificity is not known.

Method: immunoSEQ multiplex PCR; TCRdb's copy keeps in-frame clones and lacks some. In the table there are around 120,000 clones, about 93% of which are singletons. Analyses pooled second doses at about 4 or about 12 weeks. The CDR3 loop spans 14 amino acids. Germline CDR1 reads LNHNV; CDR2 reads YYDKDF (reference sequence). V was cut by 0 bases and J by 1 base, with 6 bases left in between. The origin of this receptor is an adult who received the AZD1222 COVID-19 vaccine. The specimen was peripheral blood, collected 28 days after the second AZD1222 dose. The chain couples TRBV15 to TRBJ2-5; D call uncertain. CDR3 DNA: TGTGCCACCAGCAGAGATGCGGCCCAAGAGACCCAGTACTTC. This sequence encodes CATSRDAAQETQYF.